This T cell receptor (beta chain) was recovered during a study of technical replicates of blood from several donors. The junction had 17 bases not matched to a gene; V was cut back by 4 bases and J by 8 bases. Germline V gene data show CDR1 as SGDLS and CDR2 as YYNGEE. This CDR3 has 18 residues. TCRdb's copy holds only in-frame clones and misses some; the assay was immunoSEQ multiplex PCR. Among about 90,000 clones listed, just under 95% were seen once. This clonotype was sampled from a human donor in good health. Material: T cells isolated from PBMCs. The chain is built from TRBV9 and TRBJ1-4; 10 nucleotides agree with TRBD1. Here the CDR3 DNA reads TGTGCCAGCAGCCCGACACCGACAGGGGGCGAGTCGGGCGAAAAACTGTTTTTT. It specifies CASSPTPTGGESGEKLFF.